What follows are 11 T cell receptor beta chains derived from one specimen sequenced in a study of regulatory T cells in long-lasting Graves disease. Libraries of TCR beta came from iRepertoire HTBI primers plus Arm-PCR of CDR3 regions. Via MiXCR, TCRdb re-called the multiplex PCR reads, giving one row per CDR3 protein. The table has over 450,000 distinct CDR3 sequences, 20% to 25% seen once. Specified time point: persistent/refractory GD, antithyroid drugs over 5 years with positive TRAb. Scientists built the TCR library using RNA that was extracted from PBMCs. The sample in question was peripheral blood mononuclear cells (PBMCs), obtained when the disease was refractory, from a patient treated with antithyroid drugs. These TCRs come from a female donor with Graves disease.

This clonotype came up many times. This chain connects TRBV3-1 to TRBJ2-7, with a tentative D call TRBD2 (5 bases). The CDR3 runs 14 residues. Trimming removed 4 bases at V and 5 bases at J, with 15 bases between. CDR1 is LGHDT and CDR2 is YNNKEL in the germline V gene (reference sequence). For the CDR3, the DNA is TGTGCCAGCAGCCTGACCAGGAGGAGCGACGAGCAGTACTTC. This sequence encodes CASSLTRRSDEQYF.

On this clonotype: The germline gene is not matched at one end of the junction; a read error may be the cause. The chain links TRBV11-2 to TRBJ2-7, with D perhaps TRBD1 or TRBD2 (6 bases each). Looked up from germline, CDR1 is SGHAT and CDR2 is FQNNGV. This CDR3 has 12 residues. The CDR3 spells CVSSGGGYEQYF. CDR3 nucleotide sequence: TGTGTCAGCAGCGGAGGGGGATACGAGCAGTACTTC.

This clonotype has a handful of counts. The rearrangement links TRBV30 to TRBJ2-5; D remains ambiguous. The V end lost 4 bases, the J end lost 1 base, and 10 bases lay between the germline ends. CDR1 is GTSNPN, CDR2 SVGIG, per germline (reference sequence). CDR3 size: 13 residues. The CDR3 protein is CAWTPGPQETQYF. The CDR3 coding sequence is TGTGCCTGGACCCCTGGGCCCCAAGAGACCCAGTACTTC.

This clonotype has at least ten counts. The rearrangement joins TRBV7-9 to TRBJ1-2; 8 nucleotides match TRBD1. The CDR3 sequence is 14 residues long. The germline gives CDR1 SEHNR, CDR2 FQNEAQ (reference sequence). V was pared by 8 bases and J by 4 bases, with 9 bases of the junction left unmatched. The CDR3 reads CASGRFDRGYGYTF. As DNA, the CDR3 is TGTGCCAGCGGCCGATTCGACAGGGGCTATGGCTACACCTTC. Combining the CDR3 with reference TRBV7-9 and TRBJ1-2 gives the whole variable domain DTGVSQNPRHKITKRGQNVTFRCDPISEHNRLYWYRQTLGQGPEFLTYFQNEAQLEKSRLLSDRFSAERPKGSFSTLEIQRTEQGDSAMYLCASGRFDRGYGYTFGSGTRLTVV.

This clonotype was detected many times. This rearrangement joins TRBV12-3 or TRBV12-4 to TRBJ1-2; 12 nucleotides line up with TRBD1. V shed 1 base, J shed 7 bases, and the junction held 7 bases outside the gene matches. CDR3 length: 16 amino acids. The DNA of the CDR3 is TGTGCCAGCAGTTTAGATACGGGACAGGGGGCCCCTGGCTACACCTTC. Its translation: CASSLDTGQGAPGYTF.

V and J are TRBV5-1 and TRBJ2-7, with D perhaps matching TRBD1 (5 bases). Looked up from germline, CDR1 is SGHRS and CDR2 is YFSETQ. V was cut by 0 bases and J by 2 bases, with 21 bases left in between. The CDR3 totals 18 residues. The CDR3 nucleotides are TGCGCCAGCAGCTTGGACCCTCTGGGTCTCAGGGCCCCCTACGAGCAGTACTTC. Its protein product is CASSLDPLGLRAPYEQYF.

A note on this clonotype: A read error may produce the germline difference seen at one junction end. The rearrangement links TRBV28 to TRBJ1-4; 7 bases fit TRBD1. Germline CDR1 MDHEN, CDR2 SYDVKM. The length of the CDR3 is 15 residues. The CDR3 coding sequence is TGTGCCAGCAGTCCCGCGGGACAGAGATATGAAAAACTGGTTTTT. This encodes CASSPAGQRYEKLVF.

This clonotype was seen at least ten times. J is TRBJ1-1 and V is TRBV6-2 or TRBV6-3; no reliable D call. Trimming removed 5 bases at V and 4 bases at J, with 11 bases between. Germline lookup yields CDR1 MNHEY and CDR2 SVGEGT. The CDR3 has 13 residues. Here the CDR3 reads CASSEMRATEAFF. Written as DNA, the CDR3 is TGTGCCAGCAGTGAAATGAGGGCCACTGAAGCTTTCTTT.

This clonotype was found many times. The CDR3, as DNA: TGTGCCAGCAGTTTCTGGCAGGGTAATCAGCCCCAGCATTTT. Its protein is CASSFWQGNQPQHF. The J gene is TRBJ1-5, the V gene TRBV28; D perhaps matches TRBD1 (5 bases). The CDR3 is 14 residues long. Germline V gene sequence: CDR1 MDHEN, CDR2 SYDVKM. V was clipped by 3 bases and J by 4 bases, with 10 bases between them.

Comments on this clonotype: With a much larger clone just one base away, this may be a read error. V and J are TRBV27 and TRBJ2-5; D is uncertain. This CDR3 contains 13 residues. From germline, CDR1 is MNHEY and CDR2 SMNVEV (reference sequence). The DNA of the CDR3 is TGTGCCAGCAGTTCTGCGTACCAAGAGACCCAGCACTTC. Its protein is CASSSAYQETQHF.

The rearrangement joins TRBV6-2 or TRBV6-3 to TRBJ2-7, with unresolved D. The CDR3 is made up of 16 amino acids. With 2 bases removed from V and 3 bases from J, the gap between germline ends came to 17 bases. Per germline, CDR1 MNHEY and CDR2 SVGEGT. This CDR3 is CASSYPRGGNNYEQYF. The CDR3 region has the DNA TGTGCCAGCAGTTACCCGCGAGGCGGAAACAACTACGAGCAGTACTTC.